The next 31 T cell receptor beta chains were all read from a single sample in a study of CD8 T cells in ankylosing spondylitis. General study points: A TCR beta motif of about 8 highly homologous variants seemed to mark ankylosing spondylitis blood.

TCRdb redid the calling of the 5' RACE reads with MiXCR, one entry per CDR3 protein. The sample records about 540,000 distinct CDR3 sequences, 9.5% to 15% being singletons. Antigens of these TCRs are unknown. Specimen: blood, either unsorted or a sorted T cell fraction (not recorded which). The source of these receptors is a male donor with ankylosing spondylitis.

This clonotype was observed a handful of times. This chain connects TRBV5-1 to TRBJ2-6, with D unresolved. The CDR3 covers 15 residues. Germline CDR1 reads SGHRS; CDR2 reads YFSETQ. Trimming pared 0 bases from V and 0 bases from J, leaving 4 bases between. CDR3 nucleotides: TGCGCCAGCAGCTTGGAACACTCTGGGGCCAACGTCCTGACTTTC. It encodes CASSLEHSGANVLTF.

The chain links TRBV29-1 to TRBJ2-2; TRBD1 aligns across 8 bases. The CDR3 is made up of 15 amino acids. Germline CDR1 SQVTM, CDR2 ANQGSEA. Trimming cost V 6 bases and J 1 base; bases outside gene matches: 7. This CDR3 reads CSVIPGTGNTGELFF. The CDR3 bases are TGCAGCGTGATCCCCGGGACAGGGAACACCGGGGAGCTGTTTTTT.

This chain connects TRBV5-1 to TRBJ2-1; D is possibly TRBD2 (6 bases). Germline V lookup: CDR1 SGHRS, CDR2 YFSETQ. The CDR3 spans 15 residues. Trimming pared 6 bases from V and 9 bases from J, leaving 22 bases between. The CDR3 here is CASKTSLGSHGEQFF. The CDR3 bases are TGCGCCAGCAAGACGTCGCTCGGGAGTCACGGTGAGCAGTTCTTC.

This clonotype has more than one count but fewer than ten. The chain combines TRBV20-1 with TRBJ2-3; maybe TRBD1 (6 bases). V was cut by 6 bases and J by 0 bases, with 13 bases left in between. The CDR3 is 14 amino acids. Per the germline V gene, CDR1 is DFQATT and CDR2 is SNEGSKA (reference sequence). In DNA, the CDR3 is TGCAGTGCAAAACAGGGAGCTAGCACAGATACGCAGTATTTT. Its translation: CSAKQGASTDTQYF.

At least ten counts were recorded for this clonotype. The chain uses TRBV3-1 and TRBJ2-2; 12 positions match TRBD2. Germline CDR1 LGHDT, CDR2 YNNKEL (reference sequence). The ends lost 6 bases at V and 4 bases at J; junction bases unmatched: 6. The CDR3 is 16 amino acids. The CDR3 DNA is TGTGCCAGCAGACAACTAGCGGGGGGAACCACCGGGGAGCTGTTTTTT. It specifies CASRQLAGGTTGELFF.

The V call is TRBV11-2, the J call TRBJ2-7, with D possibly being TRBD1 or TRBD2 (5 bases each). CDR1 and CDR2 from the germline V gene are SGHAT and FQNNGV. This CDR3 spans 17 amino acids. Trimming left V 0 bases short and J 2 bases short, with 17 bases between. The chain's CDR3 is CASSLDRGRVLTYEQYF. In DNA form, the CDR3 reads TGTGCCAGCAGCTTAGATCGGGGCAGGGTTCTTACCTACGAGCAGTACTTC. The whole variable domain, remainder taken from reference TRBV11-2 and TRBJ2-7, is EAGVAQSPRYKIIEKRQSVAFWCNPISGHATLYWYQQILGQGPKLLIQFQNNGVVDDSQLPKDRFSAERLKGVDSTLKIQPAKLEDSAVYLCASSLDRGRVLTYEQYFGPGTRLTVT.

CDR3 nucleotides: TGCAGCGTGGGGGGCTACCACGAGCAGTACTTC. Protein sequence: CSVGGYHEQYF. The gene calls are TRBV29-1 and TRBJ2-7, with D tentatively TRBD1 or TRBD2 (6 bases each). Trimming pared 6 bases from V and 5 bases from J, leaving 11 bases between. This CDR3 spans 11 amino acids. Germline V gene lookup returns CDR1 SQVTM and CDR2 ANQGSEA.

Ten or more counts support this clonotype. The genes are TRBV10-3 and TRBJ1-1; 8 positions agree with TRBD1. V was clipped by 10 bases and J by 0 bases; unmatched bases: 7. Germline CDR1 and CDR2: ENHRY and SYGVKD. CDR3 length equals 14 residues. The CDR3 loop reads CATDRDGLNTEAFF. CDR3 nucleotides: TGTGCCACGGACAGGGATGGGTTGAACACTGAAGCTTTCTTT.

There are a few counts of this clonotype. The V gene is TRBV4-1, the J gene TRBJ2-1; 8 bases align to TRBD1. Looked up from germline, CDR1 is MGHRA and CDR2 is YSYEKL. The V segment lost 2 bases and the J segment 9 bases; nucleotides outside the gene matches: 12. The CDR3 runs 16 residues. CDR3 sequence: CASSQRDRTGSGEQFF. CDR3 DNA sequence: TGCGCCAGCAGCCAAAGGGACAGGACGGGGAGCGGTGAGCAGTTCTTC.

The chain has TRBV24-1 and TRBJ2-3; D is possibly TRBD2 (5 bases). The CDR3 is made up of 14 amino acids. Germline V CDR1 and CDR2: KGHDR, SFDVKD. The V and J ends lost 4 bases and 6 bases respectively, with 13 bases between them. This chain's CDR3 is CATSDEMTGDTQYF. CDR3 DNA: TGTGCCACCAGTGACGAAATGACGGGGGATACGCAGTATTTT.

This clonotype has a handful of counts. This chain connects TRBV12-3 or TRBV12-4 to TRBJ2-1, with 14 bases lining up with TRBD2. This CDR3 is 14 amino acids long. V gave up 6 bases and J gave up 7 bases; unmatched junction bases: 2. The CDR3 DNA reads TGTGCCAGCAGCGGACTAGCGGGAGGTAATGAGCAGTTCTTC. This codes for CASSGLAGGNEQFF.

The genes are TRBV7-9 and TRBJ1-2; TRBD1 aligns across 10 bases. Germline-derived CDR1 and CDR2 are SEHNR and FQNEAQ (reference sequence). V was clipped by 5 bases and J by 6 bases; unmatched bases: 6. This CDR3 has 14 residues. The CDR3 region is CASSSRDRGHGYTF. As DNA, the CDR3 is TGTGCCAGCAGCAGCCGGGACAGGGGTCATGGCTACACCTTC.

This clonotype was counted only a few times. CDR3 nucleotide sequence: TGTGCCACCAGTGATCCTCTAGCGGGAGCTATCGACCCCTACAATGAGCAGTTCTTC. Protein product: CATSDPLAGAIDPYNEQFF. The chain carries TRBV24-1 and TRBJ2-1, with TRBD2 matching over 10 bases. Unmatched junction bases numbered 12, after V lost 3 bases and J lost 2 bases. Germline V gene lookup returns CDR1 KGHDR and CDR2 SFDVKD. The CDR3 spans 19 residues.

This clonotype was picked up a small number of times. The rearrangement uses TRBV20-1 and TRBJ2-5; the D gene could be TRBD1 or TRBD2 (5 bases each). The CDR3 loop spans 16 amino acids. The germline CDR1 and CDR2 sequences are DFQATT and SNEGSKA (reference sequence). V lost 7 bases, J lost 5 bases, and 26 bases lay in between. CDR3 region: CSVLGTVGEEVETQYF. In DNA form, the CDR3 reads TGCAGTGTACTTGGGACGGTGGGGGAAGAGGTCGAGACCCAGTACTTC.

This chain joins TRBV6-1 and TRBJ2-1; the D gene could be TRBD1 or TRBD2 (5 bases each). The CDR3 totals 17 residues. Germline CDR1 is MNHNS and CDR2 is SASEGT. The germline V and J ends were trimmed by 4 bases and 0 bases, with 16 bases remaining between them. The CDR3 DNA sequence: TGTGCCAGCAGTGCACCCCGGGACCCCGGCTCCTACAATGAGCAGTTCTTC. Its protein is CASSAPRDPGSYNEQFF.

The rearrangement uses TRBV3-1 and TRBJ2-2; D unresolved. Per germline, CDR1 LGHDT and CDR2 YNNKEL (reference sequence). CDR3 length: 14 amino acids. Trimming shortened V by 2 bases and J by 8 bases, and 12 bases separated the two germline ends. The CDR3 DNA reads as TGTGCCAGCAGCCAATCTATCCGTGGTGGGGAGCTGTTTTTT. Translated, it gives CASSQSIRGGELFF.

This clonotype turned up a few times. The V call is TRBV10-3, the J call TRBJ2-1; tentatively, D is TRBD1 or TRBD2 (5 bases each). V lost 4 bases and J 5 bases, leaving 12 bases between the germline ends. The CDR3 contains 14 residues. Germline lookup yields CDR1 ENHRY and CDR2 SYGVKD. CDR3 nucleotide sequence: TGTGCCATCAGTGGGACTCGAGGGGACAATGAGCAGTTCTTC. This sequence encodes CAISGTRGDNEQFF.

This clonotype was found a few times. The chain uses TRBV10-3 and TRBJ2-1; D is perhaps TRBD1 (5 bases). The ends were cut back, 2 bases at V and 9 bases at J, with 17 bases in the middle. The CDR3 consists of 15 residues. CDR1 and CDR2 from the germline V gene are ENHRY and SYGVKD. The CDR3 here is CAISEGEKGASEQFF. CDR3 nucleotide sequence: TGTGCCATCAGTGAGGGAGAGAAAGGGGCAAGTGAGCAGTTCTTC.

This clonotype was picked up a small number of times. The chain couples TRBV9 to TRBJ2-6; D is uncertain. Trimming left V 3 bases short and J 4 bases short, with 14 bases between. The CDR3 runs 16 residues. The germline gives CDR1 SGDLS, CDR2 YYNGEE. The CDR3 is CASSADWSRGANVLTF. In DNA form, the CDR3 reads TGTGCCAGCAGCGCTGACTGGTCGCGCGGGGCCAACGTCCTGACTTTC.

This clonotype was counted between two and nine times. The chain has TRBV5-5 and TRBJ1-5; 7 nucleotides align to TRBD1. CDR3 length equals 16 residues. Germline V gene lookup returns CDR1 SGHKS and CDR2 YYEKEE (reference sequence). The V and J ends lost 0 bases and 2 bases, in that order; junction bases with no gene match: 5. The CDR3 nucleotides read TGTGCCAGCAGCTTGGATAACAGGGGCGGCAATCAGCCCCAGCATTTT. Translation gives CASSLDNRGGNQPQHF.

The V call is TRBV7-7, the J call TRBJ1-5; TRBD1 might be the D (6 bases). This CDR3 has 14 residues. Germline-derived CDR1 and CDR2 are SSHAT and FNYEAQ (reference sequence). The ends were cut back, 6 bases at V and 0 bases at J, with 9 bases in the middle. In DNA, the CDR3 is TGTGCCAGCAGGGACAGTATTAGCAATCAGCCCCAGCATTTT. Its translation: CASRDSISNQPQHF.

This clonotype showed up many times. The J gene is TRBJ2-1, the V gene TRBV20-1, with TRBD2 identical over 9 bases. The CDR3 is 17 amino acids. Trimming at V came to 0 bases and at J to 0 bases, leaving 6 bases not matched to a gene. Germline-derived CDR1 and CDR2 are DFQATT and SNEGSKA (reference sequence). In DNA form, the CDR3 reads TGCAGTGCTAGAGAAACGGGACTAGCAGACTCCTACAATGAGCAGTTCTTC. Translated, it gives CSARETGLADSYNEQFF.

The rearrangement links TRBV6-1 to TRBJ1-1; no reliable D call. CDR1 and CDR2 from the germline V gene are MNHNS and SASEGT. This CDR3 is 13 amino acids long. Trimming removed 5 bases from V and 3 bases from J, with 10 bases in between. The CDR3 loop is CASSMDGDTEAFF. The CDR3 DNA reads as TGTGCCAGCAGTATGGACGGGGACACTGAAGCTTTCTTT.

The chain has TRBV2 and TRBJ2-1, with D unclear. The V gene's germline CDR1 is SNHLY and CDR2 FYNNEI. Trimming removed 6 bases at V and 0 bases at J, with 9 bases between. The CDR3 has 14 residues. The CDR3 is CASSTEDSYNEQFF. The CDR3 DNA is TGTGCCAGCAGCACCGAGGACTCCTACAATGAGCAGTTCTTC.

This clonotype was counted between two and nine times. The chain is built from TRBV11-1 and TRBJ2-1; D perhaps matches TRBD2 (5 bases). CDR1 and CDR2 from the germline V gene are SGHAT and FQDESV (reference sequence). The CDR3 totals 16 residues. The V gene lost 6 bases and the J gene lost 6 bases, with 21 bases spanning the gap. CDR3 protein: CASSYTPTTQSNEQFF. Written as DNA, the CDR3 is TGTGCCAGCAGTTACACCCCGACTACTCAGTCCAATGAGCAGTTCTTC. Using reference TRBV11-1 and TRBJ2-1 for the parts outside the CDR3, the full variable domain is EAEVAQSPRYKITEKSQAVAFWCDPISGHATLYWYRQILGQGPELLVQFQDESVVDDSQLPKDRFSAERLKGVDSTLKIQPAELGDSAMYLCASSYTPTTQSNEQFFGPGTRLTVL.

This clonotype was found many times. This chain uses TRBV27 with TRBJ2-1; 8 bases match TRBD2. J was trimmed by 9 bases and V by 7 bases; bases with no gene match: 14. The CDR3 is 15 residues long. Germline V gene data show CDR1 as MNHEY and CDR2 as SMNVEV (reference sequence). CDR3 sequence (DNA): TGTGCCAGCAACGGACCGGGACTAGTTCATTCTGAGCAGTTCTTC. Amino acids: CASNGPGLVHSEQFF.

The chain carries TRBV30 and TRBJ1-2; the D is unclear. CDR3 length equals 13 residues. The V and J ends lost 4 bases and 4 bases respectively, with 13 bases between them. Looked up from germline, CDR1 is GTSNPN and CDR2 is SVGIG (reference sequence). The CDR3 sequence is CAWNRPPSYGYTF. CDR3 coding DNA: TGTGCCTGGAATAGGCCCCCTTCCTATGGCTACACCTTC.

The CDR3 DNA is TGTGCCATCAGTGATTCACATAACCAAGAGACCCAGTACTTC. As protein: CAISDSHNQETQYF. This chain connects TRBV10-3 to TRBJ2-5, with unresolved D. The CDR3 is 14 residues long. The V end lost 3 bases, the J end lost 0 bases, and 8 bases lay between the germline ends. Germline CDR1 and CDR2: ENHRY and SYGVKD.

A word on this clonotype: One base away lies a much larger clone, so this may be a sequencing read error. CDR3 region: CVSGAGNYNEQFF. The CDR3 DNA reads TGTGTCAGTGGAGCGGGAAACTACAATGAGCAGTTCTTC. This chain uses TRBV6-2 or TRBV6-3 with TRBJ2-1; 7 bases align to TRBD2. Germline CDR1 MNHEY, CDR2 SVGEGT. The CDR3 runs 13 residues.

The chain combines TRBV12-3 or TRBV12-4 with TRBJ1-3, with a weak D call TRBD1 (6 bases). V lost 8 bases and J 4 bases, leaving 12 bases between the germline ends. This CDR3 contains 13 residues. The CDR3 loop reads CASADSLGNTIYF. The CDR3 DNA follows: TGTGCCAGCGCGGACAGTCTCGGAAACACCATATATTTT.

This rearrangement joins TRBV29-1 to TRBJ2-7; possibly TRBD1 for D (6 bases). V lost 5 bases to trimming and J lost 3 bases, with 14 bases between them. This CDR3 is built from 13 residues. The germline V gene encodes CDR1 SQVTM and CDR2 ANQGSEA. The CDR3 reads CSVLRTDNYEQYF. DNA of the CDR3: TGCAGCGTTCTAAGGACAGATAACTACGAGCAGTACTTC.